The rows below give T cell receptor beta chains drawn from one sample of a study of T cell responses to AZD1222 COVID-19 vaccine. The method was immunoSEQ multiplex PCR; TCRdb's version includes in-frame clones alone and lacks a portion of them. The data hold about 88,000 clones, with approximately 91% observed a single time. Source: peripheral blood, taken on day 0 of AZD1222 vaccination. Receptor source: an adult in good health. The CDR3 runs from the conserved cysteine through the conserved F or W. The D gene is left open where the match is weak. Clone size is shown for a subset of rows, as once, few, many or a class of expanded clone.

D gene	V gene	clone size	J gene	CDR3 DNA	CDR3 protein
-	TRBV14	-	TRBJ1-6	TGTGCCAGCAGCCATCAGGGATATTCACCCCTCCACTTT	CASSHQGYSPLHF
-	TRBV3-1/TRBV3-2	-	TRBJ2-7	TGTGCCGTACGTATGGCAAGCTCCTACGAGCAGTACTTC	CAVRMASSYEQYF
-	TRBV6-5	-	TRBJ1-5	TGTGCCAGCAGCCGGGGGGATCAGCCCCAGCATTTT	CASSRGDQPQHF
TRBD1	TRBV15	-	TRBJ1-2	TGTGCCACCAGCAGTTTTCCAACCGGGACAGGGGGCGGCTACACCTTC	CATSSFPTGTGGGYTF
-	TRBV6-5	-	TRBJ1-5	TGTGCCAGCAGTTACTCGACTGGGGGAGGGCAGCCCCAGCATTTT	CASSYSTGGGQPQHF
-	TRBV19	-	TRBJ1-5	TGTGCCACCCAGGAGGGGTTTCAGCCCCAGCATTTT	CATQEGFQPQHF
TRBD1	TRBV10-3	-	TRBJ2-1	TGTGCCATCAGTAAGACAGGGCGGGTCCGAGGTGAGCAGTTCTTC	CAISKTGRVRGEQFF
TRBD1	TRBV7-2	-	TRBJ1-2	TGTGCCAGCAGCTCGCGACAGGGGTACTATGGCTACACCTTC	CASSSRQGYYGYTF
TRBD2	TRBV27	-	TRBJ2-3	TGTGCCAGCAGTCCTATTGGACTAGCGGGGGGTTATAGCACAGATACGCAGTATTTT	CASSPIGLAGGYSTDTQYF
TRBD2	TRBV3-1/TRBV3-2	-	TRBJ2-2	TGTGCCAGCAGCCAAGGAGGACTAGCGGATAACACCGGGGAGCTGTTTTTT	CASSQGGLADNTGELFF
-	TRBV7-8	-	TRBJ1-5	TGTGCCAGCAGCTTTACGGGCAGCCCTATCGGCAATCAGCCCCAGCATTTT	CASSFTGSPIGNQPQHF
TRBD1	TRBV6-2/TRBV6-3	-	TRBJ1-2	TGTGCCAGCAGCCGAGGGACAGCAAACTATGGCTACACCTTC	CASSRGTANYGYTF
TRBD1	TRBV10-2	-	TRBJ2-7	TGCGCCAGCACCGTGGACAGGGGAACCTCCTACGAGCAGTACTTC	CASTVDRGTSYEQYF
TRBD1	TRBV4-3	-	TRBJ2-7	TGCGCCAGCAGCTTCGGCGGGACAGGGGAATACGAGCAGTACTTC	CASSFGGTGEYEQYF
TRBD1	TRBV30	few	TRBJ2-7	TGTGCCTGGAGCAGGGGGCTCTCCTACGAGCAGTACTTC	CAWSRGLSYEQYF
-	TRBV4-1	-	TRBJ1-3	TGCGCCAGCAGCCAAGTACAGGGACCAAACACCATATATTTT	CASSQVQGPNTIYF
-	TRBV5-1	-	TRBJ2-6	TGCGCCAGCAGCTTCGACAGCCTTAGGGCCAACGTCCTGACTTTC	CASSFDSLRANVLTF
-	TRBV7-2	-	TRBJ1-1	TGTGCCAGCAGCTCCTTATGGGTCTTGAACACTGAAGCTTTCTTT	CASSSLWVLNTEAFF
-	TRBV27	-	TRBJ1-1	TGTGCCAGCAGCCTTGGGTGGAGCTTGGACACTGAAGCTTTCTTT	CASSLGWSLDTEAFF
-	TRBV5-1	-	TRBJ2-3	TGCGCCAGCAGCTTGGAACAGGTGCTAGATACGCAGTATTTT	CASSLEQVLDTQYF
-	TRBV28	-	TRBJ2-1	TGTGCCAGCAGTTTTGCCTACCTTCGCAATGAGCAGTTCTTC	CASSFAYLRNEQFF
-	TRBV7-9	-	TRBJ2-2	TGTGCCAGCAGCCTGGACACCGGGGAGCTGTTTTTT	CASSLDTGELFF
TRBD2	TRBV9	-	TRBJ2-1	TGTGCCAGCAGCGTAGTACTAGCGGGGGCTTACAATGAGCAGTTCTTC	CASSVVLAGAYNEQFF
-	TRBV9	-	TRBJ1-2	TGTGCCAGCAGCCTTGCCGCAAGAGAGGCCTATGGCTACACCTTC	CASSLAAREAYGYTF
TRBD1	TRBV7-7	-	TRBJ2-2	TGTGCTAGCAGCCAGCTAGACCAGGGGGCGAGGTCCGGGGAGCTGTTTTTT	CASSQLDQGARSGELFF
-	TRBV7-7	-	TRBJ1-2	TGTGCCAGCAACAAGGGGGAGGGTAGGTATGGCTACACCTTC	CASNKGEGRYGYTF
-	TRBV28	-	TRBJ2-3	TGTGCCAGCAATGATATCCCGACCTCTAGCACAGATACGCAGTATTTT	CASNDIPTSSTDTQYF
-	TRBV20-1	-	TRBJ1-2	TGCAGTGCTAGTCGGGGAGCTAACTATGGCTACACCTTC	CSASRGANYGYTF
-	TRBV27	-	TRBJ1-1	TGTGCCAGCAGTTTGAGGGGGTCCACTGAAGCTTTCTTT	CASSLRGSTEAFF
-	TRBV7-2	-	TRBJ1-2	TGTGCCAGCAGACCAGGGGATCGCTATGGCTACACCTTC	CASRPGDRYGYTF
TRBD1	TRBV6-4	-	TRBJ2-1	TGTGCCAGCAGTGACGGGGACAGGGAGCAGTTCTTC	CASSDGDREQFF
TRBD2	TRBV27	-	TRBJ2-3	TGTGCCAGCAGCCCTCGACGGGGGGTGACAGATACGCAGTATTTT	CASSPRRGVTDTQYF
-	TRBV7-2	-	TRBJ2-7	TGTGCCAGCAGGAAGACTAGCTCCTACGAGCAGTACTTC	CASRKTSSYEQYF
-	TRBV18	-	TRBJ1-2	TGTGCCAGCTCACCTGACAGGAGAGCTAACTATGGCTACACCTTC	CASSPDRRANYGYTF
TRBD1	TRBV19	-	TRBJ1-1	TGTGCCAGTAGTATTCTGTGGGCAGGGGGCATTCGTCGTGAGAACACTGAAGCTTTCTTT	CASSILWAGGIRRENTEAFF
-	TRBV7-8	-	TRBJ2-3	TGTGCCAGCAGCTCCAGGGGGGTGCTTAGCGCGAGCGCAGATACGCAGTATTTT	CASSSRGVLSASADTQYF
-	TRBV4-1	-	TRBJ1-1	TGCGCCAGCAGCCAACGCGTGGGCACTGAAGCTTTCTTT	CASSQRVGTEAFF
TRBD1	TRBV5-4	-	TRBJ1-1	TGTGCCAGCAGCCCTTACCCGGGACAGGGAAACACTGAAGCTTTCTTT	CASSPYPGQGNTEAFF
-	TRBV5-1	-	TRBJ1-1	TGCGCCAGCAGCTTGGCAGGGCAGAACACTGAAGCTTTCTTT	CASSLAGQNTEAFF
-	TRBV11-3	-	TRBJ2-7	TGTGCCAGCAGCTTAGATTACGACTACGAGCAGTACTTC	CASSLDYDYEQYF
TRBD1	TRBV18	-	TRBJ1-4	TGTGCCAGCTCCCAGTCCCTACAGGGGACGGGTGAAAAACTGTTTTTT	CASSQSLQGTGEKLFF
-	TRBV4-1	-	TRBJ1-5	TGCGCCAGCAGCCAAGATTGGGGCATTCCCCCGCATTTT	CASSQDWGIPPHF